This T cell receptor (beta chain) was captured in a study of cytomegalovirus exposure and HLA in healthy donors (dated by TCRdb to about 2017). Some background on the complete study: According to an earlier analysis of a few hundred of the donors, 150 million to 200 million T cells yielded 117 million unique TCR beta sequences and approximately 300 Gb of sequence data. A later genetic analysis took genome-wide SNP genotypes for about 55% of the 666 donors and used that subset as a discovery cohort. On average, around 240,000 unique TCR beta nucleotide sequences were sequenced per donor among several hundred genotyped donors of the cohort, with roughly 18% of those sequences being non-productive. The study was designed to test whether signatures of past pathogen exposure could be identified by cataloging public T cell receptors. An earlier analysis of some 500 of the donors applied high-throughput TCR beta sequencing to assess whether each TCR beta V gene segment acted as functional or pseudogenic. In a later analysis, previously published TCR beta repertoires from 500 to 750 donors were re-analyzed and high-resolution HLA genotyping was added so that TCR occurrence patterns could be studied. An early release that covered about 600 HLA-typed donors contained about 300 gigabases of sequencing data and around 80 million unique TCR sequences. Rather than drawing on any new phenotypic data, the later analysis identified candidate immune exposures from TCR beta sequences and the way those sequences occurred across donors. Among the roughly 430 genotyped donors, roughly 80% belonged to the genetic ancestry cluster associated with self-reported Caucasian donors. Using immunosequencing, the study profiled T cell repertoires from around 670 subjects and related those repertoires to cytomegalovirus serostatus. Typing coverage differed by locus: A, B, C, DRB1 and DQB1 were typed in roughly 620-630 donors, DQA1 in around 500, DPA1 in some 610, and DPB1 in approximately 450. Every repertoire in the discovery cohort had been generated on one and the same sequencing platform. Both class I and class II loci were covered by HLA typing, at four-digit resolution. Besides the first cohort of about 730 subjects, a separate validation cohort made up of 120 different subjects was used. Because of strong linkage in the cohort, a handful of DR-DQ haplotypes were treated as single units for association and clustering. High-throughput TCR immunosequencing, statistical association of individual TCRs with disease status, and machine learning were combined to predict cytomegalovirus infection status. Donor age, sex, ethnicity and CMV serostatus were compiled alongside the repertoire data. Summary of the overall study and its limitations: In a later analysis, several top co-occurrence clusters were reported to appear linked to parvovirus B19, influenza, CMV and Epstein-Barr virus. Specific HLA alleles were associated with 16,951 TCR beta sequences at a false discovery rate of 0.05 in a later analysis. A later analysis found that TCR association rates varied across HLA loci, with DRB1 alleles showing the most associated TCRs and HLA-C alleles the fewest. When HLA alleles, especially DR and DQ, strongly co-occurred, attributing TCR associations to individual alleles was difficult. The cohort was sequenced for TCR beta chains only, and without alpha or paired-chain data the features that could be detected were limited. Because some donors lacked HLA typing at each locus, the association tests relied only on the typed subset. The study listed 170 or so TCR beta chains as associated with cytomegalovirus. Because counts were too low, roughly 16 rarely observed V segments, including chromosome 9 orphons, were excluded from the earlier analysis of 587 of the donors. In a later analysis, HLA-associated TCR beta chains showed more clonal expansion and lower generation probabilities than non-associated chains that were equally common. In vitro tests confirmed that a few of the cytomegalovirus-associated TCR beta chains recognize cytomegalovirus antigens. A further reported finding was that TCR beta sequences accurately predicted the HLA-A and HLA-B alleles for most subjects in the first cohort. While some public TCRs were present in many individuals, most TCR sequences turned up only very rarely across donors. In a later analysis, most CMV-associated TCR beta chains were found to appear HLA-restricted, with HLA associations seemingly driven largely by CMV exposure. The only immune exposure information available for the cohort was CMV serostatus. Presence/absence analyses assumed roughly uniform sequencing depth across donors, an assumption that may not hold. The sequencing pipeline was judged likely to have produced a cluster of highly shared sequence variants as a technical artifact. The authors suggested that the approach could potentially be generalized to other disease states and immunological phenotypes. The 87-base-pair reads could not distinguish some IMGT-functional V segments, including TRBV6-2 and TRBV6-3, so those segments were excluded. V-gene and J-gene trimming of TCR beta chains was associated with a missense DCLRE1C variant in a later genetic analysis, and the association was replicated in an independent cohort. According to a later genetic analysis, donors in an Asian-associated ancestry cluster had fewer N-insertions in productive TCRs than the approximately 700-donor mean. The classifier was reported to diagnose cytomegalovirus status with high specificity and sensitivity in both the original and validation cohorts. In an earlier analysis of 587 of the donors, most TCR beta V segments appeared in productive rearrangements about 90% or about 30% of the time, broadly matching IMGT annotations. Correlated functional status among segregating V segments might reflect linkage disequilibrium, but an unknown experimental factor could not be ruled out.

This clone was counted a single time. Its antigen specificity is not known. There are no base qualities to consult, and no much larger clone falls within one base. V lost 7 bases and J lost 3 bases, and the count of bases not matched to a germline gene is 4. There are 13 amino acids in the CDR3, from cysteine to phenylalanine inclusive. Only the CDR3 DNA stays, 39 bases, in frame from base 1. Taken from the germline V gene (reference sequence), the CDR1 and CDR2 loops are MNHEY and SMNVEV. The cohort comprised some 700 healthy bone marrow donors. All cohort members were sampled while nominally healthy, although unrecorded immune exposures were likely present. The donor tested CMV seronegative, placing the donor among the 352 seronegative members of the cohort. Each donor provided a peripheral blood sample, and peripheral blood mononuclear cells were used for TCR beta sequencing. The Qiagen DNeasy Blood Extraction Kit was used to extract genomic DNA from the blood cell samples.

Preparation of the library involved the immunoSEQ multiplex PCR assay. The multiplex PCR relied on a mix of 60 forward primers for TCR Vbeta segments and 13 reverse primers for TCR Jbeta segments. Amplification of the CDR3 region of rearranged TCR beta genes was performed with a multiplex PCR assay on genomic DNA. Amplified TCR beta libraries were sequenced as 87-base-pair reads on the Illumina HiSeq System. The original pipeline was this. In a later analysis, 80 million or so unique TCR beta chains were counted across the roughly 670 repertoires, and about 9.9 million of these chains were shared by at least two donors. A nearest-neighbor algorithm error-corrected the raw reads and collapsed the reads into unique sequences, merging closely related sequences to remove PCR and sequencing errors. To assign V, D and J gene segments, CDR3 sequences were aligned to IMGT reference sequences. For a sequence to be retained, a match of at least six nucleotides was required to both a V gene segment and a J gene segment. Rearrangements were called productive when the CDR3 lacked stop codons and stayed in frame with V and J; all others were non-productive. Following IMGT convention, CDR3 was defined as the stretch from the second conserved V-encoded cysteine to the conserved J-encoded phenylalanine. Sequences without an unambiguous match to a single V gene segment were excluded from the earlier analysis of 450 to 650 of the donors. In an earlier analysis of more than 500 of the donors, a V segment was called functional when productive rearrangements were above 56.7%, and segregating when the standard deviation between donors exceeded 5%. A statistical classification framework was developed to diagnose cytomegalovirus status using the catalog of TCR beta chain sequences. V and J gene assignment, in a later analysis, came from comparing TCR nucleotide sequences with IMGT/GENE-DB human TR gene sequences. Using the TCRdist pipeline, a later analysis assigned CDR3 sequences along with most-parsimonious VDJ recombination scenarios. A later analysis defined each TCR beta chain by its CDR3 amino acid sequence plus V-gene family, and excluded reads lacking a unique V-gene family. To address suspected cross-contamination and a sequencing artifact, a later analysis removed some 620 highly shared, low-generation-probability nucleotide sequences. A later analysis calculated a clonal expansion index for each public chain from normalized within-repertoire ranks of inferred template counts. In a later analysis, generation probabilities were computed using a VDJ recombination model fitted to out-of-frame rearrangements, and the results were checked against IGoR. Hypergeometric tests were used in a later analysis to score TCR-TCR, TCR-HLA and TCR-CMV co-occurrence, with a repertoire-size bias correction applied to the TCR pairs. False discovery rates were estimated in a later analysis by permuting HLA or CMV assignments 20 times. In a later analysis, co-occurring TCRs were grouped with DBSCAN, and TCRdist sequence similarity was added when clustering was performed within HLA-allele-positive subsets. Repertoires with fewer than 30,000 or more than 120,000 public chains were left out of co-occurrence clustering, as were about 5 repertoires with anomalous nucleotide sharing. TCRdb re-hosts the immuneACCESS table, in-frame sequences only. Its copies lack some clones; in the studies checked, an unresolved V gene accounts for under half of them, and the cause for the rest is not known. V and J calls plus clone size are reproduced from that table; the DNA served to infer D and trimming. In all, the sample holds approximately 100,000 clones, and around 68% of those were seen once. The top ten hold under 2.5% of the sample.

Here the chain combines TRBV27 and TRBJ2-7, with 9 bases in between that match TRBD2. The source material was PBMCs. The sequence derives from a middle-aged man in good health and CMV-seronegative. The CDR3 protein: CASKGSGSYEQYF. The sequenced DNA: TGTGCCAGCAAGGGTAGCGGGAGCTACGAGCAGTACTTC.